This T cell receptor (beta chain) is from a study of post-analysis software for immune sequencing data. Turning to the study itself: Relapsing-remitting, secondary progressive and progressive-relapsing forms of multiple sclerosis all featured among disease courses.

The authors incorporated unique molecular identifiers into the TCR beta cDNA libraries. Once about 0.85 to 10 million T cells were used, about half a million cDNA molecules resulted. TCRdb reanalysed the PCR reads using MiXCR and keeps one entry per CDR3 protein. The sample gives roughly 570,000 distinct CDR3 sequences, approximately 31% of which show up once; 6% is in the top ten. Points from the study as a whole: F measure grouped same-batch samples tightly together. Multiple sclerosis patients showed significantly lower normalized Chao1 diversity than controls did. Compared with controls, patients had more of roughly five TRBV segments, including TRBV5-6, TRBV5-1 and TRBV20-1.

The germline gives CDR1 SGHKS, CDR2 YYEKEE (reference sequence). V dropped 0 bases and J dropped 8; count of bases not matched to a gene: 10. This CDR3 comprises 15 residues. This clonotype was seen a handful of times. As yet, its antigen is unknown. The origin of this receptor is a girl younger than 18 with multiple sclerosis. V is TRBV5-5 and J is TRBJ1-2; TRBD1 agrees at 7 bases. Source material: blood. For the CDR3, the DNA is TGTGCCAGCAGCTTGGCCAGGGACAGAACTATGGGCTACACCTTC. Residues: CASSLARDRTMGYTF.